This is a list of T cell receptor beta chains from one sample in a study of T cell responses to AZD1222 COVID-19 vaccine. The repertoire was sequenced with immunoSEQ multiplex PCR; TCRdb's copy has only in-frame clones and lacks some. The sample includes 150,000 to 200,000 clones, approximately 90% seen only once; the top ten take 1% to 1.5%. Sequenced here: peripheral blood, sampled 28 days after the second AZD1222 dose. These receptors were collected from an adult who received the AZD1222 COVID-19 vaccine. Each CDR3 is given with its conserved first and last residue. D genes are given only for firm matches. Clone size is given for some rows only: seen once, a few or many times, or a class if the clone is expanded.

NA	TRBV19	NA	TRBJ1-3	TGTGCCAGTAGTCAAATTCGCTCGGCAAATTCGAGGGGGAGGAGAGGAAACACCATATATTTT	CASSQIRSANSRGRRGNTIYF
NA	TRBV14	TRBD1	TRBJ2-3	TGTGCCAGCAGCCGACGGACAGGGTACACAGATACGCAGTATTTT	CASSRRTGYTDTQYF
few	TRBV2	TRBD1	TRBJ2-7	TGTGCCAGTACCCGGGACAGGGAATCCGAGCAGTACTTC	CASTRDRESEQYF
NA	TRBV12-3/TRBV12-4	TRBD1	TRBJ1-2	TGTGCCAGCAGTAACCGGGACAGGGTCTACACCTTC	CASSNRDRVYTF
once	TRBV19	NA	TRBJ1-5	TGTGCCAGTAGTGACGTAGGTGGCGGACCCCAGCATTTT	CASSDVGGGPQHF
NA	TRBV29-1	TRBD1	TRBJ1-1	TGCAGCGTTGGGGGACAGGGTGAGGGGACTGAAGCTTTCTTT	CSVGGQGEGTEAFF
NA	TRBV7-9	NA	TRBJ1-4	TGTGCCAGCAGGGCCGCAACTAATGAAAAACTGTTTTTT	CASRAATNEKLFF
NA	TRBV6-5	NA	TRBJ1-4	TGTGCCAGCAGTTACGGGACCCAAAGGGACCAAAAACTGTTTTTT	CASSYGTQRDQKLFF
once	TRBV7-6	TRBD1	TRBJ1-2	TGTGCCAGCAGCCTCGGGACAGGGGGAATCTATGGCTACACCTTC	CASSLGTGGIYGYTF
once	TRBV27	NA	TRBJ1-5	TGTGCCAGCAGTATTGGACTCAATCAGCCCCAGCATTTT	CASSIGLNQPQHF
NA	TRBV6-5	NA	TRBJ2-2	TGTGCCAGCAGTTACTCGCTGGTAGTCGGGGGCGGGGAGCTGTTTTTT	CASSYSLVVGGGELFF
NA	TRBV7-2	NA	TRBJ1-6	TGTGCCAGCAGCTTAGCGGGGGCCGGGTACGATTCACCCCTCCACTTT	CASSLAGAGYDSPLHF
few	TRBV5-1	TRBD1	TRBJ2-4	TGCGCCAGCAGCGGCGGGACAGGGAAAGGGGTTGTCAAAAACATTCAGTACTTC	CASSGGTGKGVVKNIQYF
NA	TRBV9	NA	TRBJ2-7	TGTGCCAGCAGCGTAGATGGTAGCTTATACGAGCAGTACTTC	CASSVDGSLYEQYF
NA	TRBV5-6	TRBD1	TRBJ2-7	TGTGCCAGCAGCTATCCCGGGACAGCCTTCTACGAGCAGTACTTC	CASSYPGTAFYEQYF
NA	TRBV29-1	NA	TRBJ1-1	TGCAGCGTTGTGGCGAGTGAGACCAACACTGAAGCTTTCTTT	CSVVASETNTEAFF
NA	TRBV28	NA	TRBJ2-1	TGTGCCAGCAGTCCCTCACAGGGGAGGAATGAGCAGTTCTTC	CASSPSQGRNEQFF
NA	TRBV5-6	TRBD1	TRBJ1-3	TGTGCCAGCAGCTTGGAAGGGACAGAAGGTGGAAACACCATATATTTT	CASSLEGTEGGNTIYF
NA	TRBV5-1	NA	TRBJ1-3	TGCGCCAGCAGCTTGGCCCAAGTCAGCTCTGGAAACACCATATATTTT	CASSLAQVSSGNTIYF
NA	TRBV4-3	NA	TRBJ1-2	TGCGCCAGCAGCCAAGATTTACAGTACTCAATCTATGGCTACACCTTC	CASSQDLQYSIYGYTF
NA	TRBV5-1	NA	TRBJ1-2	TGCGCCAGCAGCTTGAATGGGGACCAGTACCAGGCTGGCTACACCTTC	CASSLNGDQYQAGYTF
NA	TRBV9	NA	TRBJ2-7	TGTGCCAGCAGCTCCCCAGACCAAACCTACGAGCAGTACTTC	CASSSPDQTYEQYF
NA	TRBV2	NA	TRBJ2-5	TGTGCCAGCAGTGTTCTCGGACAGCTCCAAGAGACCCAGTACTTC	CASSVLGQLQETQYF
NA	TRBV18	TRBD1	TRBJ2-2	TGTGCCAGCTCACGCGGACAGGCCACCTTGAACACCGGGGAGCTGTTTTTT	CASSRGQATLNTGELFF
NA	TRBV5-8	NA	TRBJ1-2	TGTGCCAGCAGCCCTACCCCCGGGACCCAGGCGTTCTATGGCTACACCTTC	CASSPTPGTQAFYGYTF
once	TRBV7-6	TRBD2	TRBJ2-1	TGTGCCAGCAGCTTAGAACTAGCGGCCTACAATGAGCAGTTCTTC	CASSLELAAYNEQFF
NA	TRBV27	TRBD1	TRBJ1-3	TGTGCCAGCAGCCTCCGAAAGGGGGACAGGGGAAGAAACACCATATATTTT	CASSLRKGDRGRNTIYF
NA	TRBV5-8	TRBD1	TRBJ2-5	TGTGCCAGCAGCGAGGGACAGGGGGCGCGAAAGACCCAGTACTTC	CASSEGQGARKTQYF
NA	TRBV18	NA	TRBJ1-5	TGTGCCAGCTCACCACAGGGGCCCAATCAGCCCCAGCATTTT	CASSPQGPNQPQHF